This T cell receptor (beta chain) is drawn from a study of identical twins. Germline assignment: CDR1 MNHNY and CDR2 SVGAGI (reference sequence). Trimming took 4 bases from V and 11 from J, leaving 17 bases between them. The length of the CDR3 is 13 residues. Template switching created a universal primer site, and the cDNA included unique molecular identifiers. TCRdb reanalysed the 5' RACE reads using MiXCR and keeps one entry per CDR3 protein. The data contain roughly 1.6 million distinct CDR3 sequences, roughly 35% of them singletons. This clonotype has only a few counts. The chain combines TRBV6-6 with TRBJ2-5; D remains unclear. The sequenced sample consisted of cord blood. This clonotype originated in a newborn girl in good health. The CDR3 region is CASSLSNYNEQYF. CDR3 coding DNA: TGTGCCAGCAGTTTGTCCAACTACAATGAGCAGTACTTC.